The clone carrying this TCR beta chain was counted at least ten times. MiXCR, run by TCRdb on the RT-PCR reads, gives a single entry per CDR3 protein. The sample consists of fewer than 800,000 distinct CDR3 sequences, 12% to 15% of them appearing once. This CDR3 spans 19 amino acids. V lost 0 bases and J lost 3; bases outside the gene matches: 9. Per the germline V gene, CDR1 is MNHEY and CDR2 is SVGAGI. Sequences were obtained from memory CD4+ T cells from blood. The chain combines TRBV6-5 with TRBJ2-3; TRBD2 matches 13 bases. The receptor's source is a female donor in good health, serving as a healthy control. The CDR3: CASSYSPLAGLAGTDTQYF. CDR3 nucleotide sequence: TGTGCCAGCAGTTACTCGCCTCTAGCGGGACTAGCGGGAACAGATACGCAGTATTTT.